The rows below give T cell receptor beta chains drawn from one sample of a study of cytomegalovirus exposure and HLA in healthy donors. TCRdb keeps only in-frame clones here, not all; method: immunoSEQ multiplex PCR. Of around 64,000 clones in the sample, roughly 85% were seen once. Sequencing was performed on PBMCs. The receptors here all came from a woman aged 25 to 39 in good health and CMV-seronegative. CDR3s include the opening cysteine and the closing phenylalanine or tryptophan. The D gene is left open where the match is weak. Clone size is given for some rows only: seen once, a few or many times, or a class if the clone is expanded.

CDR3nt | CDR3aa | j_gene | len | abundance | d_gene | v_gene
TGTGCCAGCAGCCTCGGGGGACAGGGGGCCATTGAGCCCCAGCATTTT | CASSLGGQGAIEPQHF | TRBJ1-5 | 16 | . | TRBD1 | TRBV11-2
TGTGCCAGCACCGGCGGGAGGCCCCGTGAGGCCGGGGAGCTGTTTTTT | CASTGGRPREAGELFF | TRBJ2-2 | 16 | once | TRBD2 | TRBV27
TGCACCAGCAGCCAAGAAGATAGCGGGAGGGCCTTACCAACGGAGACCCAGTACTTC | CTSSQEDSGRALPTETQYF | TRBJ2-5 | 19 | . | . | TRBV1
TGTGCCAGCAGCAACTCTGACAGGGTGGACTATGGCTACACCTTC | CASSNSDRVDYGYTF | TRBJ1-2 | 15 | once | . | TRBV21-1
TGTGCCAGCAGTTCCGGGACAAATGGCAAAAACATTCAGTACTTC | CASSSGTNGKNIQYF | TRBJ2-4 | 15 | . | . | TRBV6-1
TGTGCCAGCAGGAGAGGACTAGCGGGAGGGAGCTCCTACAATGAGCAGTTCTTC | CASRRGLAGGSSYNEQFF | TRBJ2-1 | 18 | few | TRBD2 | TRBV28
TGTGCCAGCAGCCCCGGGGGTCTTCGGGGCGAGCAGTACTTC | CASSPGGLRGEQYF | TRBJ2-7 | 14 | once | . | TRBV7-2
TGTGCCAGCAGTCTCCCTACTCGGGAGCAGTACTTC | CASSLPTREQYF | TRBJ2-7 | 12 | . | . | TRBV28
TGTGCCAGTAGTATAGGAGAGGGGACAGGGGGAAATGAGCAGTTCTTC | CASSIGEGTGGNEQFF | TRBJ2-1 | 16 | . | TRBD1 | TRBV19
TGTGCCAGCAGTCAACAGGGGGCCTCTGGGGCCAACGTCCTGACTTTC | CASSQQGASGANVLTF | TRBJ2-6 | 16 | . | TRBD1 | TRBV27
TGTGCTAGCAGCCGAGGACAGGGGGGAGGGGAGACCCAGTACTTC | CASSRGQGGGETQYF | TRBJ2-5 | 15 | . | TRBD1 | TRBV7-7
TGTGCCAGCAGTTTATTTAGTGACGGAACAGTTCAGCCCCAGCATTTT | CASSLFSDGTVQPQHF | TRBJ1-5 | 16 | . | . | TRBV27
TGTGCCAGGGGCAGGGGGTCTGGGGATACGCAGTATTTT | CARGRGSGDTQYF | TRBJ2-3 | 13 | . | TRBD1 | TRBV11-2
TGTGCCAGCAGCTTGGGGCCCCGGGAGTGGAGCGAGCAGTACTTC | CASSLGPREWSEQYF | TRBJ2-7 | 15 | . | . | TRBV7-9
TGTGCCAGCAGTGATGAGGACACAGCCTACGAGCAGTACTTC | CASSDEDTAYEQYF | TRBJ2-7 | 14 | . | . | TRBV2
TGCGCCAGCAGCCCAAAGCGGGGGGCCGCAGATACGCAGTATTTT | CASSPKRGAADTQYF | TRBJ2-3 | 15 | . | TRBD2 | TRBV4-3
TGCGCCAGCAGCTTAGGGACAGGGGACAGACTGAACACTGAAGCTTTCTTT | CASSLGTGDRLNTEAFF | TRBJ1-1 | 17 | . | TRBD1 | TRBV5-1
TGTGCCAGCTCACCACCCATGGGACAGCTCTCTGGAAACACCATATATTTT | CASSPPMGQLSGNTIYF | TRBJ1-3 | 17 | few | TRBD1 | TRBV18
TGTGCCAGCAGTCTTACCTACTGGCCGCTAGCGGGAGGGGCCGGGGAGCTGTTTTTT | CASSLTYWPLAGGAGELFF | TRBJ2-2 | 19 | . | TRBD2 | TRBV11-1
TGTGCCAGTAGCTCTTCGGGAGGGGGCTACGAGCAGTACTTC | CASSSSGGGYEQYF | TRBJ2-7 | 14 | . | TRBD2 | TRBV19
TGTGCCAGCAGCTACCCCGGGACAAATGAGCAGTTCTTC | CASSYPGTNEQFF | TRBJ2-1 | 13 | . | . | TRBV7-2
TGCGCCAGCAGCCAAGGGACAGCGTTGGAAAACACCATATATTTT | CASSQGTALENTIYF | TRBJ1-3 | 15 | . | . | TRBV4-1
TGTGCCAGCAGCTTCACCGGGACTACGAAAACCCCCTACGAGCAGTACTTC | CASSFTGTTKTPYEQYF | TRBJ2-7 | 17 | once | TRBD2 | TRBV7-9
TGTGCCAGCAGCTCCGACAGGGCAGATACGCAGTATTTT | CASSSDRADTQYF | TRBJ2-3 | 13 | . | TRBD1 | TRBV11-3
TGTGCCAGCAGCTTTCGGACAGGGGGAAATTCACCCCTCCACTTT | CASSFRTGGNSPLHF | TRBJ1-6 | 15 | . | TRBD1 | TRBV5-6
TGTGCCAGCAGTTACTCGTGGGGGGAAAACATTCAGTACTTC | CASSYSWGENIQYF | TRBJ2-4 | 14 | . | . | TRBV6-5
TGTGCCAGCAGTTTACCGTACACCAATACGCAGTATTTT | CASSLPYTNTQYF | TRBJ2-3 | 13 | . | . | TRBV28
TGTGCCAGCAGTTATGGGCAGGTCTATGGCTACACCTTC | CASSYGQVYGYTF | TRBJ1-2 | 13 | . | . | TRBV6-6
TGCGCCAGCAGCGGACAGGGGTTGGAGACCCAGTACTTC | CASSGQGLETQYF | TRBJ2-5 | 13 | . | TRBD1 | TRBV5-1
TGTGCCAGCTCTATCGGGGGAGAATCGAACGAGCAGTACTTC | CASSIGGESNEQYF | TRBJ2-7 | 14 | . | . | TRBV19
TGTGCCAGAAGCTTGGTTGAAAATAGCGGGACAGGGGTCAATGAGCAGTTCTTC | CARSLVENSGTGVNEQFF | TRBJ2-1 | 18 | . | TRBD1 | TRBV5-3
TGTGCCAGCAGCCCCCCGGGAGGGAGTATGAATGAGCAGTTCTTC | CASSPPGGSMNEQFF | TRBJ2-1 | 15 | . | TRBD2 | TRBV7-2
TGTGCCAGTAGACAGCTTTACAGGGGCGTCACTGAAGCTTTCTTT | CASRQLYRGVTEAFF | TRBJ1-1 | 15 | . | TRBD1 | TRBV19
TGTGCCAGCAGTTACGCTGGACAGGGCTCCTACGAGCAGTACTTC | CASSYAGQGSYEQYF | TRBJ2-7 | 15 | . | TRBD1 | TRBV6-6
TGCGCCAGCAGCCAGGCAGTCAGCTACGAGCAGTACTTC | CASSQAVSYEQYF | TRBJ2-7 | 13 | once | . | TRBV4-1
TGTGCCAGCAGTTTATACAAGGGTTCGGGACAGCCCCAGCATTTT | CASSLYKGSGQPQHF | TRBJ1-5 | 15 | . | . | TRBV27
TGTGCCAGCAGCCCGACAGGAGCTAGCACAGATACGCAGTATTTT | CASSPTGASTDTQYF | TRBJ2-3 | 15 | . | . | TRBV6-1
TGTGCCAGCAGCTTCGGGGGTGTGGGAACTGAAGCTTTCTTT | CASSFGGVGTEAFF | TRBJ1-1 | 14 | . | . | TRBV11-3
TGCGCCAGCAGCGTACAGGGAACGTCTGAAGCTTTCTTT | CASSVQGTSEAFF | TRBJ1-1 | 13 | few | . | TRBV5-1
TGTGCCAGCAGCGTCCGAGGGGGACTAGCGGCTTCCACAGATACGCAGTATTTT | CASSVRGGLAASTDTQYF | TRBJ2-3 | 18 | few | TRBD2 | TRBV9
TGTGCCAGCAGTGACCCAGCGCGGGAGGTCAATGAGCAGTTCTTC | CASSDPAREVNEQFF | TRBJ2-1 | 15 | . | TRBD2 | TRBV25-1
TGTGCCAGCAGCGCCCCCGGAGGGTCTGGGGCCAACGTCCTGACTTTC | CASSAPGGSGANVLTF | TRBJ2-6 | 16 | . | . | TRBV7-3
TGTGCCAGTAAACAGGGACAGGGGATAAACACCATATATTTT | CASKQGQGINTIYF | TRBJ1-3 | 14 | . | TRBD1 | TRBV19
TGTGCCAGCAGCCCCCCCGGGACACGGGAGACCCAGTACTTC | CASSPPGTRETQYF | TRBJ2-5 | 14 | . | . | TRBV5-6